Presented here are 27 T cell receptor beta chains from one specimen sequenced in a study of T cell clones after liver transplantation. Assay: immunoSEQ multiplex PCR; the TCRdb copy retains only in-frame clones and omits some. Found here are approximately 100,000 clones, around 80% of them singletons; the top ten hold about 2.8%. Sequencing was performed on CD4+ T cells from blood, taken 47 months after liver transplant. Receptor source: a human patient who received a liver transplant. A share of the T cells may be of graft donor origin.

The V gene is TRBV30, the J gene TRBJ2-1, with 7 nucleotides matching TRBD1. Germline V gene lookup returns CDR1 GTSNPN and CDR2 SVGIG (reference sequence). J gave up 4 bases and V 2 bases, and 5 bases lay outside the gene matches. This CDR3 region has 14 residues. CDR3 in DNA: TGTGCCTGGAGTCTCGGGACAGCTTACAATGAGCAGTTCTTC. It is translated as CAWSLGTAYNEQFF.

The chain joins TRBV21-1 to TRBJ2-7; the table's D call, TRBD1, was not checked against the DNA. TRBV21-1 is labeled a pseudogene. This CDR3 spans 12 amino acids. CDR3 DNA sequence: TGTGCCAGCGGGACAGAGACCTACGAGCAGTACTTC. Translation gives CASGTETYEQYF.

This chain connects TRBV5-6 to TRBJ2-1; D unresolved. Trimming took 0 bases from V and 0 from J, leaving 7 bases between them. The germline CDR1 and CDR2 sequences are SGHDT and YYEEEE. The CDR3 is 15 amino acids. CDR3 sequence reads: CASSLVPNSYNEQFF. CDR3 bases: TGTGCCAGCAGCTTGGTCCCTAACTCCTACAATGAGCAGTTCTTC.

The chain uses TRBV5-6 and TRBJ1-1; D not certain. The CDR3 extends over 11 amino acids. The V and J ends lost 3 bases and 2 bases respectively, with 2 bases between them. From germline, CDR1 is SGHDT and CDR2 YYEEEE. The CDR3 DNA sequence: TGTGCCAGCAGCTCTAACACTGAAGCTTTCTTT. Translating gives CASSSNTEAFF.

The chain combines TRBV19 with TRBJ2-7; the D gene is possibly TRBD2 (6 bases). Trimming took 5 bases from V and 7 from J, leaving 24 bases between them. The CDR3 runs to 16 residues. Germline CDR1 LNHDA, CDR2 SQIVND (reference sequence). CDR3 coding DNA: TGTGCCAGTAGTGGAAACAAGGGAGGAGGGGCGCGGGAGCAGTACTTC. Translation: CASSGNKGGGAREQYF.

The V call is TRBV6-1, the J call TRBJ1-2, with D hard to call. This CDR3 region has 14 residues. V was clipped by 4 bases and J by 2 bases, with 11 bases between them. Germline CDR1 reads MNHNS; CDR2 reads SASEGT. The CDR3 sequence: CASSASWTNYGYTF. CDR3 sequence (DNA): TGTGCCAGCAGTGCATCCTGGACCAACTATGGCTACACCTTC.

This clone turned up a few times. The V call is TRBV9, the J call TRBJ2-3; D is unclear. The CDR3 extends over 16 amino acids. Trimming took 0 bases from V and 0 from J, leaving 11 bases between them. Per germline, CDR1 SGDLS and CDR2 YYNGEE. The CDR3 sequence: CASSVGLSYSTDTQYF. CDR3 nucleotide sequence: TGTGCCAGCAGCGTAGGGCTTTCGTACAGCACAGATACGCAGTATTTT.

V is TRBV30 and J is TRBJ1-2; no reliable D call. This CDR3 contains 11 residues. Germline V lookup: CDR1 GTSNPN, CDR2 SVGIG (reference sequence). Trimming left V 5 bases short and J 8 bases short, with 12 bases between. In nucleotides, the CDR3 is TGTGCCTGGGTAAATGGGAGAGGCTACACCTTC. This translates into CAWVNGRGYTF.

The V gene is TRBV28, the J gene TRBJ2-7; 10 bases are a match to TRBD2. The CDR3 covers 17 residues. The germline V gene has CDR1 MDHEN and CDR2 SYDVKM. V gave up 6 bases and J gave up 0 bases; unmatched junction bases: 11. The CDR3 protein is CASSLGLADVYSYEQYF. The CDR3 DNA sequence: TGTGCCAGCAGCCTTGGACTAGCGGACGTCTACTCCTACGAGCAGTACTTC.

V and J are TRBV28 and TRBJ2-4, with a weak D call TRBD2 (5 bases). Germline V gives CDR1 MDHEN, CDR2 SYDVKM. This CDR3 comprises 16 residues. The V end lost 2 bases, the J end lost 0 bases, and 11 bases lay between the germline ends. Written as DNA, the CDR3 is TGTGCCAGCAGTTTAGTAAGAGCGGAAGCCAAAAACATTCAGTACTTC. Translating gives CASSLVRAEAKNIQYF.

This chain links TRBV6-5 with TRBJ1-1; D gene unclear. Germline assignment: CDR1 MNHEY and CDR2 SVGAGI. This CDR3 contains 14 residues. Trimming removed 0 bases at V and 5 bases at J, with 10 bases between. CDR3 protein: CASSYSIGFTEAFF. CDR3 nucleotides: TGTGCCAGCAGTTACTCGATTGGGTTTACTGAAGCTTTCTTT.

The chain combines TRBV11-3 with TRBJ1-1; the D is unclear. The V gene's germline CDR1 is SGHNT and CDR2 YENEEA. CDR3 size: 14 residues. Trimming removed 0 bases from V and 11 bases from J, with 16 bases in between. This CDR3 reads CASSLDRDTGPAFF. The CDR3 bases are TGTGCCAGCAGCTTAGACCGCGACACCGGTCCCGCTTTCTTT.

The rearrangement uses TRBV5-1 and TRBJ2-1; 10 bases agree with TRBD2. CDR1 is SGHRS, CDR2 YFSETQ, per germline. Losses at the gene ends were 2 bases for V and 7 bases for J; bases not matched to a gene: 9. This CDR3 contains 16 residues. DNA of the CDR3: TGCGCCAGCAGCTTAACCGTAGCGGGAGGACGAAATGAGCAGTTCTTC. Amino acids: CASSLTVAGGRNEQFF.

The chain uses TRBV14 and TRBJ2-3, with a tentative D call TRBD1 (6 bases). The CDR3 covers 13 residues. The germline V and J ends were trimmed by 7 bases and 0 bases, with 8 bases remaining between them. Germline loops: CDR1 SGHDN, CDR2 FVKESK. In DNA, the CDR3 is TGTGCCAGCACGACAGGAAGCACAGATACGCAGTATTTT. Protein: CASTTGSTDTQYF.

V usage is TRBV11-2 and J usage is TRBJ1-2; 9 nucleotides match TRBD1. Germline CDR1 is SGHAT and CDR2 is FQNNGV. Unmatched junction bases numbered 18, after V lost 6 bases and J lost 4 bases. CDR3 length equals 18 residues. DNA of the CDR3: TGTGCCAGCAGTCCCCGGGGGCTGCGGGACAGGGCGATCTATGGCTACACCTTC. Protein: CASSPRGLRDRAIYGYTF.

V is TRBV28 and J is TRBJ2-4; D is uncertain. CDR1 and CDR2 from the germline V gene are MDHEN and SYDVKM. The CDR3 sequence is 14 residues long. Between the trimmed V and J ends, which lost 1 base and 5 bases, there was a span of 9 bases. The CDR3 DNA sequence: TGTGCCAGCAGTTTATTGAGAGGCCAAAACATTCAGTACTTC. It translates to CASSLLRGQNIQYF.

The rearrangement joins TRBV5-4 to TRBJ1-6, with D possibly being TRBD1 (6 bases). The CDR3 contains 15 residues. V shed 4 bases and J shed 6 bases, with 14 bases lying between them. Looked up from germline, CDR1 is SGHNT and CDR2 is YYREEE (reference sequence). In DNA form, the CDR3 reads TGTGCCAGCAGCGATGGGGGCTTAAGTAATTCACCCCTCCACTTT. Residues: CASSDGGLSNSPLHF.

CDR3 bases: TGTGCCAGTAGTACAGGGACAGCCCACGAGCAGTACTTC. Translation gives CASSTGTAHEQYF. The chain is built from TRBV19 and TRBJ2-7; TRBD1 aligns across 7 bases. Trimming removed 4 bases from V and 5 bases from J; junction bases left unmatched: 5. The CDR3 consists of 13 residues. Germline CDR1 LNHDA, CDR2 SQIVND (reference sequence).

V usage is TRBV5-1 and J usage is TRBJ1-1; TRBD1 aligns across 8 bases. CDR3 size: 14 residues. The V segment lost 0 bases and the J segment 3 bases; nucleotides outside the gene matches: 1. The germline CDR1 and CDR2 sequences are SGHRS and YFSETQ. The chain's CDR3 is CASSLVQGDTEAFF. In DNA form, the CDR3 reads TGCGCCAGCAGCTTGGTACAGGGGGACACTGAAGCTTTCTTT. Full variable domain (missing parts from reference TRBV5-1 and TRBJ1-1): KAGVTQTPRYLIKTRGQQVTLSCSPISGHRSVSWYQQTPGQGLQFLFEYFSETQRNKGNFPGRFSGRQFSNSRSEMNVSTLELGDSALYLCASSLVQGDTEAFFGQGTRLTVV.

CDR3 sequence: CASSPNAPELAAEQYF. The CDR3 bases are TGTGCCAGCTCCCCAAACGCCCCGGAACTAGCGGCCGAGCAGTACTTC. The V gene is TRBV18, the J gene TRBJ2-7, with TRBD2 matching 8 bases. The germline V gene has CDR1 KGHSH and CDR2 LQKENI. The V and J ends lost 6 bases and 6 bases, in that order; junction bases with no gene match: 16. This CDR3 is 16 amino acids long.

The CDR3 here is CASSWGDNYEQYF. Written as DNA, the CDR3 is TGTGCCAGCAGTTGGGGGGACAACTACGAGCAGTACTTC. The V call is TRBV6-6, the J call TRBJ2-7; D assignment may be TRBD1 or TRBD2 (6 bases each). The CDR3 extends over 13 amino acids. Trimming left V 4 bases short and J 3 bases short, with 10 bases between. CDR1 and CDR2 from the germline V gene are MNHNY and SVGAGI (reference sequence).

The chain links TRBV18 to TRBJ1-3; D is ambiguous. Trimming took 1 base from V and 0 from J, leaving 4 bases between them. The CDR3 is made up of 14 amino acids. Germline V lookup: CDR1 KGHSH, CDR2 LQKENI. CDR3 sequence: CASSPQSSGNTIYF. Written as DNA, the CDR3 is TGTGCCAGCTCACCACAGAGCTCTGGAAACACCATATATTTT.

The V and J genes are TRBV27 and TRBJ1-3; D might be TRBD1 (5 bases). The CDR3 sequence is 14 residues long. CDR1 is MNHEY, CDR2 SMNVEV, per germline (reference sequence). The V end was cut by 6 bases, the J end by 3 bases, with 12 bases between. The chain's CDR3 is CASSLIGGGNTIYF. Written as DNA, the CDR3 is TGTGCCAGCAGCTTGATTGGGGGTGGAAACACCATATATTTT.

Comments on this clone: One end of the junction does not line up with germline, which may come from a read error. The chain employs TRBV7-9 and TRBJ2-1; 12 nucleotides align to TRBD2. Per the germline V gene, CDR1 is SEHNR and CDR2 is FQNEAQ (reference sequence). This CDR3 comprises 15 residues. CDR3 in DNA: TGTGCCAGCAGCCGGGGACTAGCGGGCAACCCCAGAACGGTCTTC. Protein: CASSRGLAGNPRTVF.

This chain's CDR3 is CATGRGATIQETQYF. The CDR3 DNA sequence: TGTGCCACCGGGAGGGGGGCTACCATCCAAGAGACCCAGTACTTC. The V gene is TRBV11-1, the J gene TRBJ2-5; TRBD2 agrees at 8 bases. This CDR3 spans 15 amino acids. The ends lost 10 bases at V and 1 base at J; junction bases unmatched: 11. Per the germline V gene, CDR1 is SGHAT and CDR2 is FQDESV (reference sequence).

V gene TRBV11-1 combines with J gene TRBJ1-5; D possibly corresponds to TRBD1 (6 bases). This CDR3 is 13 amino acids long. The germline V and J ends were trimmed by 1 base and 7 bases, with 8 bases remaining between them. Germline V gene sequence: CDR1 SGHAT, CDR2 FQDESV (reference sequence). The CDR3 is CASSLGQEQPQHF. The CDR3 coding sequence is TGTGCCAGCAGCTTAGGACAGGAACAGCCCCAGCATTTT.

V gene TRBV29-1 combines with J gene TRBJ1-2; TRBD1 aligns across 9 bases. This CDR3 comprises 16 residues. V shed 0 bases, J shed 7 bases, and the junction held 12 bases outside the gene matches. Germline values: CDR1 SQVTM, CDR2 ANQGSEA. In DNA form, the CDR3 reads TGCAGCGTTGAAGATCTTGGCCGGGACAGGGTAGGTGGCTACACCTTC. Protein product: CSVEDLGRDRVGGYTF.